This TCR beta chain was found in a study of blood T cells in healthy people across ages. Study background: Template switching picked up about one barcoded beta molecule for each two T cells.

There are a few counts of this clonotype. It was with a sample-barcoded 5' primer and a J-beta primer mix that a second PCR of roughly 7 to 12 cycles was run. TCRdb re-analysed the 5' RACE reads in MiXCR, keeping a single row per CDR3 protein. The table includes about 930,000 distinct CDR3 sequences, just under 30% detected once. The V gene's germline CDR1 is SGHAT and CDR2 FQDESV (reference sequence). The CDR3 has 20 residues. Trimming cost V 0 bases and J 0 bases; bases outside gene matches: 8. The same data also went into a second study, on T cells of mothers and their children.

This chain uses TRBV11-1 with TRBJ2-3, with 14 bases lining up with TRBD2. The receptor was isolated from a middle-aged woman in good health. Sequencing used blood. This CDR3 reads CASSLAPGLAGDSSTDTQYF. In DNA, the CDR3 is TGTGCCAGCAGCTTAGCACCGGGACTAGCGGGGGATTCTAGCACAGATACGCAGTATTTT.